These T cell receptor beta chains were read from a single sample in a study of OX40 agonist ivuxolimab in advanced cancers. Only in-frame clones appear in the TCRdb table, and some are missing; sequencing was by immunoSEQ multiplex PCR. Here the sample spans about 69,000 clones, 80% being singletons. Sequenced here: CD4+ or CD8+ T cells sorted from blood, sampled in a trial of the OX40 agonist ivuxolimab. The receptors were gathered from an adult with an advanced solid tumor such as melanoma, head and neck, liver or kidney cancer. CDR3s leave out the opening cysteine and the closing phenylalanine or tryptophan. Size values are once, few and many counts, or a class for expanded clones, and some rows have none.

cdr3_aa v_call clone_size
ASSELAGFQETQY TRBV2 NA
SVEGTPQETQY TRBV29-1 NA
ASSPRDRGSHEQY TRBV6-6 NA
ASSESTQTGTLLSYEQY TRBV10-2 many
ASRKMGQLSGNTIY TRBV19 few
ASSADFGVDGYT TRBV5-1 NA
ASSLWSRDNQPQH TRBV28 NA
ASSGSTDTQY TRBV6-1 NA
SAEGGSWRETQY TRBV29-1 NA
SARWAGGDIQY TRBV29-1 NA
ASSRGTSGRWEQY TRBV27 NA
ASSTRQMNTEAF TRBV2 NA
ASSSFGQGDNSPLH TRBV7-9 medium-sized
ASSGQGAGNEKLF TRBV2 NA
ASSLQGAQYEQY TRBV5-1 NA
SGTENTEAF TRBV29-1 NA
ASSFTGGWEETQY TRBV5-1 NA
ASRVDSDSQPDRY TRBV5-1 once
ASTGFGGGRFGKETQY TRBV12-1 once
ASSPGTSHNEQF TRBV2 NA
ASSPGRLAGTSSYEQY TRBV5-1 NA
ASSLQSTYGYT TRBV7-9 few
ASSETSGRGETQY TRBV2 NA
ASSYTDSYNEQF TRBV6-5 NA
ASSFRGNTEAF TRBV7-9 NA
ASRESTGVETQY TRBV6-6 NA
ALPGTRRQETQY TRBV27 NA
ASSLRDDSPLH TRBV5-1 NA
SAGQGRSVEAF TRBV29-1 NA
ASSRTSGRETQY TRBV7-2 NA
ASTETGGTYEQY TRBV6-5 NA
ASSIQRGSTDTQY TRBV2 NA
ASSTQQGGVNAQY TRBV27 NA
ASSPGTGSGNTEAF TRBV2 NA
ASSFPSGYEQY TRBV7-8 NA
SASKNNEQF TRBV20-1 NA
ASSEAFAGTGGGKTQY TRBV6-1 NA
ASSVGQGRYQPQH TRBV6-1 NA
ASSLEVRPSYEQY TRBV5-1 NA
STGSRAGGPDTQY TRBV29-1 NA
ASSLEATRVGRQPQH TRBV28 NA
ASRYKEPNTGELF TRBV5-1 NA
ASSSGGVRGSYEQY TRBV5-1 NA
ATSNSRGQGHYGYT TRBV15 NA
ASSLVDNQPQH TRBV6-1 NA
AISNSLGQGSTYEQY TRBV10-3 NA
ASSLRDRLGTQY TRBV28 NA
ASSGRANEKLF TRBV2 NA
ASSNSASGNTIY TRBV5-1 NA
ASSLGTGTDTQY TRBV7-3 NA
ASSEFERATYNEQF TRBV6-1 NA
ASSRGGSGNTIY TRBV28 NA
ASSQGAATGGLETQY TRBV4-1 NA
ASNLLAGQETQY TRBV6-1 NA
ASSLDVSTGPYGYT TRBV5-1 few